This T cell receptor (beta chain) appears in the sequencing data of a study of graft-versus-host responses after intestinal transplantation. Whole-study context: Tacrolimus and steroids were given for 2 to 3 years to all recipients after anti-thymocyte globulin induction. General study results and limits: Analysis identified GvH clones in recipient marrow, with some appearing first in ileum or blood.

Remarks on this clone: Its antigen is not identified.

Measured with immunoSEQ multiplex PCR; TCRdb has only the in-frame clones, and not every one. In the table there are 75,000 to 100,000 clones, 90% to 95% of which are singletons. Sample: unstimulated CD4+ T cells sorted from spleen or lymph node cells, taken before transplant. The clonotype was recovered from a human donor who was the organ donor for an intestinal transplant.

CDR3 amino acids: CASSLGSGGAYEQYF. CDR3 sequence (DNA): TGTGCCAGCAGCTTAGGTAGCGGGGGGGCCTACGAGCAGTACTTC. The chain employs TRBV11-2 and TRBJ2-7, with 11 bases fitting TRBD2. The CDR3 is 15 residues long. Germline V gene lookup returns CDR1 SGHAT and CDR2 FQNNGV. Trimming took 1 base from V and 2 from J; bases not matched to a gene: 1.